This TCR beta chain was recorded in a study of blood T cell repertoires in COVID-19. About the research overall: PBMCs, B-cell-depleted T cells, or T cells provided the cDNA or gDNA that made up the material.

The data were produced by immunoSEQ multiplex PCR, yet TCRdb's version contains in-frame clones alone and is incomplete. In the table there are 250,000 to 300,000 clones, around four fifths of which are singletons. The germline V gene encodes CDR1 SGHVS and CDR2 FNYEAQ. The junction had 5 bases not matched to a gene; V was cut back by 1 base and J by 2 bases. The CDR3 length is 16 residues. V and J are TRBV7-6 and TRBJ2-1, with 7 bases that match TRBD2. The receptor comes from a man in his 60s who had recovered from COVID-19. Sequenced input: peripheral blood. The CDR3 reads CASSLGGGGTYNEQFF. The CDR3 DNA reads as TGTGCCAGCAGCTTAGGGGGCGGGGGAACCTACAATGAGCAGTTCTTC.